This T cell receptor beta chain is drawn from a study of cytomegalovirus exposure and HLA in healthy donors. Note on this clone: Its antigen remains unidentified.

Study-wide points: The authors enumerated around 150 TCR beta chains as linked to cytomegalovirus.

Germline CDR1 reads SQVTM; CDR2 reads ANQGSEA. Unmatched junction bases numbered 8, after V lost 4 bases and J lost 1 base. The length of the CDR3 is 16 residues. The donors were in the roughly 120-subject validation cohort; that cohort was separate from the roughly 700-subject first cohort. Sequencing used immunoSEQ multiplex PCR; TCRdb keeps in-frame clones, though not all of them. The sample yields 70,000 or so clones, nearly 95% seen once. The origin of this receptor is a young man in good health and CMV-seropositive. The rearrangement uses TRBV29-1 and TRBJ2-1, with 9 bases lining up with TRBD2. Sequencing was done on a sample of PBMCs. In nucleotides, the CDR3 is TGCAGCGTTGTGAGCGGGAGGCATCCTTCCTACAATGAGCAGTTCTTC. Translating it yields CSVVSGRHPSYNEQFF.